A single sample is the source of the 2 T cell receptor beta chains below, sequenced in a study of T-cell reconstitution after alpha-beta-depleted transplantation in children. The TCRbeta library was prepared with unique molecular identifiers. Using its own MiXCR run on the PCR reads, TCRdb lists one record per CDR3 protein. In the table there are around 440,000 distinct CDR3 sequences, 10% of which are singletons. The sample was PBMCs, taken before TCRalphabeta/CD19-depleted stem cell transplant. The receptors derive from a child aged 2 to 15 with inherited bone marrow failure, due to receive a stem cell transplant.

This clonotype was recorded many times. The chain employs TRBV9 and TRBJ2-1; D is unclear. Germline loops: CDR1 SGDLS, CDR2 YYNGEE. V lost 3 bases, J lost 4 bases, and 14 bases lay in between. This CDR3 is built from 15 residues. The CDR3 DNA is TGTGCCAGCAGCGAGTGGGATTCACGGTACAATGAGCAGTTCTTC. It yields the protein CASSEWDSRYNEQFF.

The rearrangement uses TRBV12-3 or TRBV12-4 and TRBJ2-7, with D maybe TRBD2 (7 bases). V was pared by 6 bases and J by 11 bases, with 20 bases between. CDR3 length: 13 residues. CDR3 in amino acids: CASSRGRGAQKYF. The CDR3 DNA reads as TGTGCCAGCAGCCGAGGCCGGGGGGCCCAGAAGTACTTC.